The entry below gives a single TCR beta chain sequence along with its context. The antigen is undetermined. The data originate from a study of shared clonotypes between healthy human individuals. Study results and caveats: Memory subsets generally showed smaller estimated richness than naive subsets did. There were few donors, and this limited the genetic and exposure-history diversity represented.

In the naive CD8 group, cells lacked CD45RO and were positively selected for CCR7, so terminally differentiated effector memory CD45RA+ cells were left out. Trimming stripped 5 bases from V and 1 base from J, with 14 bases between. Germline V gene data show CDR1 as MNHEY and CDR2 as SMNVEV (reference sequence). CDR3 length equals 15 residues. This was a deep-level run. Every subset had its genomic DNA shared out evenly among several immunoSEQ plates. Sequenced by immunoSEQ multiplex PCR; TCRdb stores in-frame clones only, minus some. Among over 2,000,000 clones, approximately 92% were seen once, and the ten largest hold over 1.5%.

The source material was naive CD8+ T cells from PBMCs. V gene TRBV27 combines with J gene TRBJ1-1, with D perhaps matching TRBD1 (5 bases). The source is a man younger than 35 in good health. Some clones in this sample may be carry-over from other donors' samples. The CDR3 reads CASSLGNTGNTEAFF. The CDR3 DNA is TGTGCCAGCAGTCTGGGGAATACAGGGAACACTGAAGCTTTCTTT.